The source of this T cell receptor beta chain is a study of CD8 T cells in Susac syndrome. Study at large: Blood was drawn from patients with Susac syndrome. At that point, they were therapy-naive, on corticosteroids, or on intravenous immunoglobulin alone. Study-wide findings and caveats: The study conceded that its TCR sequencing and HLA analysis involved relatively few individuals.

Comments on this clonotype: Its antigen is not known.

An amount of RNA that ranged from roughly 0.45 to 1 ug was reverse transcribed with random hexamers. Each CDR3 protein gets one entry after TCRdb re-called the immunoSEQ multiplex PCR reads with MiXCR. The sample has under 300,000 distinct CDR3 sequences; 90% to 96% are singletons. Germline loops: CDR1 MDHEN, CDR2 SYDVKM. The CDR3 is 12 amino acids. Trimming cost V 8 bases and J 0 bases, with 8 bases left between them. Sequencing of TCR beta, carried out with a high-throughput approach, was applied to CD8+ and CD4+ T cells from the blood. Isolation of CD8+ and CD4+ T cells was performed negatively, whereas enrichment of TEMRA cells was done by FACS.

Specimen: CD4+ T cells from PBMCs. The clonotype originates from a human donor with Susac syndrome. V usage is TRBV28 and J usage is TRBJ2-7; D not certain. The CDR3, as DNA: TGTGCCAGCCTCGAGAGCTCCTACGAGCAGTACTTC. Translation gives CASLESSYEQYF. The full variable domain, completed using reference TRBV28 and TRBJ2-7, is DVKVTQSSRYLVKRTGEKVFLECVQDMDHENMFWYRQDPGLGLRLIYFSYDVKMKEKGDIPEGYSVSREKKERFSLILESASTNQTSMYLCASLESSYEQYFGPGTRLTVT.